Presented here are 2 T cell receptor beta chains from one specimen sequenced in a study of T cell therapy after organ transplantation. Clones were sequenced by immunoSEQ multiplex PCR, and TCRdb holds only the in-frame ones, with some missing. In the table there are roughly 15,000 clones, 65% to 90% of which are singletons. The sample's time point: 20-29 weeks after completion of therapy. Their antigen targets remain unknown. The source material was CD8+ T cells from blood, sampled after autologous CMV-specific T cell therapy. The receptors were gathered from a human patient who had received a solid organ transplant and had CMV disease. The T cells may partly be graft donor cells.

The chain carries TRBV7-9 and TRBJ2-7; TRBD1 matches 12 bases. Germline assignment: CDR1 SEHNR and CDR2 FQNEAQ (reference sequence). The CDR3 is 15 residues long. The ends lost 5 bases at V and 2 bases at J; junction bases unmatched: 4. The CDR3 here is CASSLGQGATYEQYF. As DNA, the CDR3 is TGTGCCAGCAGCCTGGGACAGGGGGCGACCTACGAGCAGTACTTC.

The chain recombines TRBV11-1 with TRBJ2-1; possible D gene TRBD1, 6 bases. Looked up from germline, CDR1 is SGHAT and CDR2 is FQDESV (reference sequence). CDR3 length: 16 residues. V shed 5 bases and J shed 0 bases, with 14 bases lying between them. Here the CDR3 reads CASSITGFSSYNEQFF. The CDR3 DNA reads TGTGCCAGCAGCATAACAGGGTTTAGCTCCTACAATGAGCAGTTCTTC.